This T cell receptor (beta chain) appears in the sequencing data of a study of blood T cell repertoires in COVID-19 (dated by TCRdb to 2020 to 2021). Context from the whole study: Samples covering the acute and convalescent phases of COVID-19 were provided by collaborators in the United States, Italy and Spain. Subjects who had been exposed to COVID-19, were actively infected with it, or had recovered from it provided the deeply sampled blood TCRbeta repertoires that made up the dataset. A de-identified subject ID, COVID-19 status, age in years and sex were almost always included in the sample metadata. Where available, HLA class I and class II types were taken from metadata supplied by the sample provider and were not determined by assay-based typing. The repertoires were released in a freely available public database intended as a resource for research on the immune response to SARS-CoV-2. The material from the prospective study consisted of cDNA or gDNA derived from T cells, B-cell-depleted T cells, or PBMCs. The samples were drawn from the first 160 participants of the ongoing ImmuneRACE study and from about 1,200 subjects provided by 6 global collaborators.

Another Seattle source contributed samples from volunteer blood donors who had recovered from COVID-19. The collaborating institutions used their own protocols to collect whole blood in K2EDTA tubes. For TCRbeta analysis, collaborator samples were shipped as frozen whole blood, as isolated PBMCs, or as DNA extracted from either sample type. This clone has just a few counts. The target of this receptor is not known. No base quality values were provided; no much bigger clone lies one nucleotide off. Broad study findings and their caveats: Clinical and demographic metadata were provided uncurated, with the amount varying by source and participant.

TCRbeta CDR3 regions were amplified from genomic DNA by means of the immunoSEQ Assay, a bias-controlled multiplex PCR. The authors' analysis ran thus. Nucleated cell counts per sample were estimated from amplification of reference gene primers within the assay. Sequence reads were collapsed and filtered to measure the absolute abundance of every unique TCRbeta CDR3 rearrangement. For each sample, productive Simpson clonality was calculated as the square root of Simpson's diversity index across productive rearrangements. Held by TCRdb, this immuneACCESS table contains in-frame sequences only and omits some clones. Under half of the omission traces to an unresolved V gene where checked; the cause of the rest is unknown. From that table come the V and J calls and clone size; the DNA was used to work out D and trimming. Within this sample are a few hundred thousand clones, with 83% of them counted one time only. Less than 6% of the sample lies in the top ten.

This clonotype originated in a man in his 60s who had recovered from COVID-19. The sample consisted of peripheral blood.

The CDR3 protein is CASSPYTRTSGRQETQYF. The DNA reads TGTGCCAGCAGCCCCTACACCAGGACTAGCGGACGACAAGAGACCCAGTACTTC. The chain links TRBV3-1 (or the pseudogene TRBV3-2) with TRBJ2-5; 10 central nucleotides agree with TRBD2. CDR1 is given as LGHDT and CDR2 as YNNKEL, both from the germline V gene (reference sequence). V and J are trimmed by 4 bases and 2 bases, and the gene matches miss 13 bases of the junction. The CDR3 runs 18 amino acids, cysteine and phenylalanine included. Kept here is only the CDR3 DNA, which spans 54 bases and is read in frame from base 1.